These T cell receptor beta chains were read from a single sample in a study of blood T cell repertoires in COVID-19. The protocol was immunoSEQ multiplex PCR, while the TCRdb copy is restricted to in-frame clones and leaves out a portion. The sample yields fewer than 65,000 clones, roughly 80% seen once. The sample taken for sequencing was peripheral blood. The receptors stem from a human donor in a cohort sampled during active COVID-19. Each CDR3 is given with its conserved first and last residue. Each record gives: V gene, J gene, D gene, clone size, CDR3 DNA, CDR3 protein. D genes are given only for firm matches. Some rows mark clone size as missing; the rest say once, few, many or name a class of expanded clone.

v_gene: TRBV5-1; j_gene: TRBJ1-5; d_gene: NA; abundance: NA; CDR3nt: TGCGCCAGCAGCTTGGCCCCCCACAGGGTTCATAGCAATCAGCCCCAGCATTTT; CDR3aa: CASSLAPHRVHSNQPQHF
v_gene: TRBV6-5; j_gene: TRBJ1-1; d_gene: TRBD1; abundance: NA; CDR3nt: TGTGCCAGCAGTCTCTCGACAGGGGTGGTTGAAGCTTTCTTT; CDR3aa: CASSLSTGVVEAFF
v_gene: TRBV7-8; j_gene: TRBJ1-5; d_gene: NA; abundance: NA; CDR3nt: TGTGCCAGCAGCGGAACGGGAGGCTCCAATCAGCCCCAGCATTTT; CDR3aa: CASSGTGGSNQPQHF
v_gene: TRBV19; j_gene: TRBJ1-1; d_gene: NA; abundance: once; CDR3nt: TGTGCCAGTAGTACGAGCGGTTACAGGGTAACCTTCTTT; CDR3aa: CASSTSGYRVTFF
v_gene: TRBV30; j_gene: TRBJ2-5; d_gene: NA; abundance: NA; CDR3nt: TGTGCCTGGAACGCGGGGACGGAGACCCAGTACTTC; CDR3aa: CAWNAGTETQYF
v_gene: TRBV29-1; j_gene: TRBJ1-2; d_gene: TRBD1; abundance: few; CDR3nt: TGCAGCGTTCAGTGGGTACAGGGGGCTGCTGGCTACACCTTC; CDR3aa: CSVQWVQGAAGYTF
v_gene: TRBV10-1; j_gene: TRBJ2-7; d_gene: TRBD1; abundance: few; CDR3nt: TGCGCCAGCAGTGAGGGACAGGGTTCCTACGAGCAGTACTTC; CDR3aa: CASSEGQGSYEQYF
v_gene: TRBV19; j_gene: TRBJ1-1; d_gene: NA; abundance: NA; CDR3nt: TGTGCCAGTAGGGAGGGACCCGCGAACACTGAAGCTTTCTTT; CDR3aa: CASREGPANTEAFF
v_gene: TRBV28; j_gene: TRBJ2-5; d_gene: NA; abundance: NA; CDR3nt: TGTGCCAGCAGTCCGGCAGGGCAGGGGGGACAAGAGACCCAGTACTTC; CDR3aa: CASSPAGQGGQETQYF
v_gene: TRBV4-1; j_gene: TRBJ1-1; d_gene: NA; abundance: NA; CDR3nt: TGCGCCAGCAGCCAACCCCTACAGGGACCGATGAACACTGAAGCTTTCTTT; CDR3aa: CASSQPLQGPMNTEAFF
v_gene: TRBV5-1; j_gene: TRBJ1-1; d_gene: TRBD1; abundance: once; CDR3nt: TGCGCCAGCAGCTTGACAGGGGGGACTTTTATGAACACTGAAGCTTTCTTT; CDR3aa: CASSLTGGTFMNTEAFF
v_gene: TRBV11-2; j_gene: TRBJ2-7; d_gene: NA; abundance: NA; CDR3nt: TGTGCCAGCAGCTTATTTACGGCCTACGAGCAGTACTTC; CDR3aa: CASSLFTAYEQYF
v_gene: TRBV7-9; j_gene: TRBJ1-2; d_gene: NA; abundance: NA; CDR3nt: TGTGCCAGCAGCCTTAGGGACTTCTATGGCTACACCTTC; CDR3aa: CASSLRDFYGYTF
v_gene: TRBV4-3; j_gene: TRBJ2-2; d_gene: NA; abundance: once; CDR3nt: TGCGCCAGCAGCCAAGAGGGGGGGCAGGACCGAACGGCGAACACCGGGGAGCTGTTTTTT; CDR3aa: CASSQEGGQDRTANTGELFF